The entry that follows covers one T cell receptor beta chain sequence. No antigen is known for it. The data belong to a study of T-cell reconstitution after alpha-beta-depleted transplantation in children. TCRbeta library construction was performed incorporating unique molecular identifiers. Using its own MiXCR run on the PCR reads, TCRdb lists one record per CDR3 protein. The table shows about a million distinct CDR3 sequences, with about 29% occurring only once. Study-level findings and limits: From surviving recipient T cells and thymic progenitors came the high day-60 TCRbeta diversity observed in some patients. About two months after transplant, alpha-beta T cells reportedly came from several hundred expanded graft clones.

Per the germline V gene, CDR1 is DFQATT and CDR2 is SNEGSKA (reference sequence). This CDR3 has 17 residues. V lost 0 bases to trimming and J lost 2 bases; unmatched junction nucleotides: 8. This clonotype originated in a boy under three years old who had a stem cell transplant for SCID, so the T cells may come from the graft donor. This chain connects TRBV20-1 to TRBJ2-1, with TRBD2 matching 9 bases. The sample was PBMCs, mostly from graft donor cells, taken 360 days after TCRalphabeta/CD19-depleted stem cell transplant. DNA of the CDR3: TGCAGTGCTAGAGATCCCGATTCTAGCGGGGCCTACAATGAGCAGTTCTTC. This sequence encodes CSARDPDSSGAYNEQFF.